The subject of this entry is one T cell receptor beta chain. Its target is not known. This sample was taken from a study of T-cell reconstitution after alpha-beta-depleted transplantation in children. General observations from the study: Recipient T cells and thymic progenitors that survived were the source of the high TCRbeta diversity seen at day 60 in some patients. Two months or so post-transplant, alpha-beta T cells reportedly derived from several hundred expanded graft clones. T-cell numbers and diversity, one year after transplant, stemmed largely from T cells that were newly produced.

During its preparation, the TCRbeta library received unique molecular identifiers. TCRdb re-called the PCR reads through MiXCR, storing one row per CDR3 protein. The repertoire holds hundreds of thousands of distinct CDR3 sequences, roughly a quarter seen once, with about 5% in the top ten. The clonotype originates from a female patient between 2 and 10 years old who had a stem cell transplant for congenital amegakaryocytic thrombocytopenia, so the T cells may come from the graft donor. The material sequenced was PBMCs, mostly from graft donor cells, taken 360 days after TCRalphabeta/CD19-depleted stem cell transplant.

In DNA, the CDR3 is TGCGCCAGCAGTGCAGGGCAGGGACTAGAGGAGCAGTACTTC. Residues: CASSAGQGLEEQYF. This sequence joins TRBV10-2 and TRBJ2-7; 8 bases are shared with TRBD2. V shed 4 bases, J shed 7 bases, and the junction held 9 bases outside the gene matches. The CDR3 consists of 14 residues. Germline CDR1 and CDR2: WSHSY and SAAADI.